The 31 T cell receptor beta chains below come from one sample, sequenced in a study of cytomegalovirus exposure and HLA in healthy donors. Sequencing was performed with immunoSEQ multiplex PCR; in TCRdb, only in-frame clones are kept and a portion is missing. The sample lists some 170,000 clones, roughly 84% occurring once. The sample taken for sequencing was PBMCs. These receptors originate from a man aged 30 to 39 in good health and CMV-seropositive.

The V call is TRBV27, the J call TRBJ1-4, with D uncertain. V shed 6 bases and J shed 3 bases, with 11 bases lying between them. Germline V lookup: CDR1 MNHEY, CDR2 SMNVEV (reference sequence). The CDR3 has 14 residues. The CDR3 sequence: CASSNTVANEKLFF. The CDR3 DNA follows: TGTGCCAGCAGCAACACAGTAGCTAATGAAAAACTGTTTTTT.

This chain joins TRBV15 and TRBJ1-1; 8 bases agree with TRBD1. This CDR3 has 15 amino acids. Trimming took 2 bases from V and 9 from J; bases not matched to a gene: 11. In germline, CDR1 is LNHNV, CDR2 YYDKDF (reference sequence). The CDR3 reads CATSRLGQGEDKAFF. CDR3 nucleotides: TGTGCCACCAGCAGATTAGGACAGGGCGAAGATAAAGCTTTCTTT.

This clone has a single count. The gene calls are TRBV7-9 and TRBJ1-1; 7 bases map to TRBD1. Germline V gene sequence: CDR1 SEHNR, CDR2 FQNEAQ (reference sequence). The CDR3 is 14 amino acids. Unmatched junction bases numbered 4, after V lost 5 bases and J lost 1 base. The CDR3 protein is CASSVRTGNTEAFF. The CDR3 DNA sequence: TGTGCCAGCAGCGTAAGGACAGGGAACACTGAAGCTTTCTTT.

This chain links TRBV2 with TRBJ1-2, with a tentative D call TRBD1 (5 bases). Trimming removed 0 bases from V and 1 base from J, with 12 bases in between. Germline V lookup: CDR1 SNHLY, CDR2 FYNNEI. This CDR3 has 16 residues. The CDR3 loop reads CASSEAWGPYNYGYTF. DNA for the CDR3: TGTGCCAGCAGTGAAGCGTGGGGCCCCTATAACTATGGCTACACCTTC.

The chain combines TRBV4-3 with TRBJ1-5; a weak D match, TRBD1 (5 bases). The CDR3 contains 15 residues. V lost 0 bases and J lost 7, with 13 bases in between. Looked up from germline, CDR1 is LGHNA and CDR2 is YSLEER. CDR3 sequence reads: CASSQDGAGPQPQHF. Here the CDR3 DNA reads TGCGCCAGCAGCCAAGATGGGGCAGGACCCCAGCCCCAGCATTTT.

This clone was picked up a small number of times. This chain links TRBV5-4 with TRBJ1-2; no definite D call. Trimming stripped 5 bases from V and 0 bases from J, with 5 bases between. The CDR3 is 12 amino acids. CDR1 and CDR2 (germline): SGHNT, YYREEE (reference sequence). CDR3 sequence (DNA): TGTGCCAGCAGTGGGCCTAACTATGGCTACACCTTC. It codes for CASSGPNYGYTF.

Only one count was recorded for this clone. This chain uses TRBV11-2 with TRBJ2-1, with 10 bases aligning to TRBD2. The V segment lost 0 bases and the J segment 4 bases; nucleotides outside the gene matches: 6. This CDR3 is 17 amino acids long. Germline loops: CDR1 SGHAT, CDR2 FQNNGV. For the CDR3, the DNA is TGTGCCAGCAGCTTAGAAGCTAGCGGGGGAATATACAATGAGCAGTTCTTC. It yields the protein CASSLEASGGIYNEQFF.

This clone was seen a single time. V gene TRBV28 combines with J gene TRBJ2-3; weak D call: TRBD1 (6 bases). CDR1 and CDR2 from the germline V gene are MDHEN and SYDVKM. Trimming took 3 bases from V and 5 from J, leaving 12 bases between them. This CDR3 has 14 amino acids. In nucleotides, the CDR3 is TGTGCCAGCAGTTTCCAGGGGACCCGAGATACGCAGTATTTT. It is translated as CASSFQGTRDTQYF.

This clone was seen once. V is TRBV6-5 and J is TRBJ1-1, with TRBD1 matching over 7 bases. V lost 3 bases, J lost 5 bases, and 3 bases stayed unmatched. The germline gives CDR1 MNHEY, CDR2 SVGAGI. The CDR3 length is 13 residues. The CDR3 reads CASSYPQGTEAFF. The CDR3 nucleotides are TGTGCCAGCAGTTATCCACAGGGGACTGAAGCTTTCTTT.

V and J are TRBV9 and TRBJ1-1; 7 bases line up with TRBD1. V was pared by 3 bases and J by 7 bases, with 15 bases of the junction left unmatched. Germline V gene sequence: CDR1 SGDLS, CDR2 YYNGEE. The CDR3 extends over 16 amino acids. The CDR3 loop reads CASSGPRQGRGHEAFF. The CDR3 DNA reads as TGTGCCAGCAGCGGACCGAGACAGGGAAGGGGGCATGAAGCTTTCTTT.

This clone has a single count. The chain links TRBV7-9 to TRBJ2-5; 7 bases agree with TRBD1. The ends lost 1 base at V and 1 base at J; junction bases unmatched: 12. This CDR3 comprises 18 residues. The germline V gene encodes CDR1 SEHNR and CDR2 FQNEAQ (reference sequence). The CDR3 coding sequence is TGTGCCAGCAGCTTAGGGAACGAGGGGGCAGGGTCCCAAGAGACCCAGTACTTC. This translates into CASSLGNEGAGSQETQYF.

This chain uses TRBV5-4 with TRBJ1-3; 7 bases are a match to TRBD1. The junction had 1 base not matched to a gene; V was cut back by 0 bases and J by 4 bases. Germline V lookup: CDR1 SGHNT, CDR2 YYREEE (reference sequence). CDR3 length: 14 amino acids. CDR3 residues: CASSLGGQGNTIYF. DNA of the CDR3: TGTGCCAGCAGCTTGGGGGGACAGGGAAACACCATATATTTT.

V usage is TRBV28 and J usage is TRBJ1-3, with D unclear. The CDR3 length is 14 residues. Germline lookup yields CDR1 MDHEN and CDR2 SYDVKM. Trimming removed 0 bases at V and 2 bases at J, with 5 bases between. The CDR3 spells CASSLWAAGNTIYF. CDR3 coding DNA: TGTGCCAGCAGTTTATGGGCAGCTGGAAACACCATATATTTT.

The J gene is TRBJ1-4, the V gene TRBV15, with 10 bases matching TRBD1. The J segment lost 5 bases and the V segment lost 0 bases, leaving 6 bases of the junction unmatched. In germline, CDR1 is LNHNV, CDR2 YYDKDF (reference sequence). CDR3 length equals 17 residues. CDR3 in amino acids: CATSRDGWGQGNEKLFF. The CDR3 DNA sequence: TGTGCCACCAGCAGAGATGGTTGGGGACAGGGGAATGAAAAACTGTTTTTT.

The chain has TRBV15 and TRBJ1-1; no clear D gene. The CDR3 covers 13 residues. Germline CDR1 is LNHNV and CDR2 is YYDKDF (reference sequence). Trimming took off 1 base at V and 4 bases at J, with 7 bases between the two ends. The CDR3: CATSRAGITEAFF. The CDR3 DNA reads TGTGCCACCAGCAGAGCGGGGATCACTGAAGCTTTCTTT.

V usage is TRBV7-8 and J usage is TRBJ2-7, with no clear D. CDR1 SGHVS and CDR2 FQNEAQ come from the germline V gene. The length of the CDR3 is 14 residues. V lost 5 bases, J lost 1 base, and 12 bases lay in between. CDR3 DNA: TGTGCCAGCAGCCTCTCCAGAGGTTCCTACGAGCAGTACTTC. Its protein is CASSLSRGSYEQYF.

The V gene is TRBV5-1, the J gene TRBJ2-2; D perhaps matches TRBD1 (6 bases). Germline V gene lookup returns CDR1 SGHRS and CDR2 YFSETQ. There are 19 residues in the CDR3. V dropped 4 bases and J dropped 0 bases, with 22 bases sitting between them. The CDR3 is CASSPGAGTHQSNTGELFF. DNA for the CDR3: TGCGCCAGCAGCCCGGGTGCCGGGACACACCAGTCGAACACCGGGGAGCTGTTTTTT.

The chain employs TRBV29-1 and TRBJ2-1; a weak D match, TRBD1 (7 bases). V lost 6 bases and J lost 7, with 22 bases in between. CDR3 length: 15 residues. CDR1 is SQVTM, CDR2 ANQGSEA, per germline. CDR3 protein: CSVSTIRTGGNEQFF. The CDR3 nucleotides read TGCAGCGTCTCCACTATCCGGACAGGAGGGAATGAGCAGTTCTTC.

CDR3 DNA sequence: TGTGCCAGCAGCCAAGAAAAGGAGGAGATGGGCAATCAGCCCCAGCATTTT. It encodes CASSQEKEEMGNQPQHF. This chain joins TRBV14 and TRBJ1-5, with D hard to call. In germline, CDR1 is SGHDN, CDR2 FVKESK. This CDR3 region has 17 residues. V lost 0 bases to trimming and J lost 2 bases, with 14 bases between them.

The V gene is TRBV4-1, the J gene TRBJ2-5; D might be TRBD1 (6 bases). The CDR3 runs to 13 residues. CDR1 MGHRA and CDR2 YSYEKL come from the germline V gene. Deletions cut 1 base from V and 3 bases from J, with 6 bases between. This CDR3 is CASSQAGEETQYF. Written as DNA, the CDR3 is TGCGCCAGCAGCCAAGCAGGGGAAGAGACCCAGTACTTC.

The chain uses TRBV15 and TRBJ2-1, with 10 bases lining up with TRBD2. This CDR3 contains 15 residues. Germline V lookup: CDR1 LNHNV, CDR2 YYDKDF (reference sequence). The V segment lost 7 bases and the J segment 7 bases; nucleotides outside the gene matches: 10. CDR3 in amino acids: CATTRERGGLNEQFF. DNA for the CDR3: TGTGCCACCACACGGGAGCGGGGGGGCCTGAATGAGCAGTTCTTC.

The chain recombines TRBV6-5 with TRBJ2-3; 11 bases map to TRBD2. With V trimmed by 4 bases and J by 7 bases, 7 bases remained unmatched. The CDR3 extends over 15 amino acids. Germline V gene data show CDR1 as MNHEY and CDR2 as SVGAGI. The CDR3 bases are TGTGCCAGCAGTTCCCTAGCGGGGGGAGATCATACGCAGTATTTT. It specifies CASSSLAGGDHTQYF.

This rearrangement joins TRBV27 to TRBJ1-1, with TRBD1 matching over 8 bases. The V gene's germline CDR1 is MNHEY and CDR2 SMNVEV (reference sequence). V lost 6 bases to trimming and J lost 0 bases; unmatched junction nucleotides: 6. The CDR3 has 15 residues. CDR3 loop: CASRWTGFMNTEAFF. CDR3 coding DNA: TGTGCCAGCAGATGGACAGGGTTCATGAACACTGAAGCTTTCTTT.

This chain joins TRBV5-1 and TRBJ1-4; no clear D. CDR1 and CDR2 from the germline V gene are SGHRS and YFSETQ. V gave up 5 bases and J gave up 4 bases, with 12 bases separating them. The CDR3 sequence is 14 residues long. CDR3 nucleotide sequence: TGCGCCAGCAGATCTGACGGGGTTAATGAAAAACTGTTTTTT. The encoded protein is CASRSDGVNEKLFF. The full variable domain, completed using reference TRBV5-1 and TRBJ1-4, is KAGVTQTPRYLIKTRGQQVTLSCSPISGHRSVSWYQQTPGQGLQFLFEYFSETQRNKGNFPGRFSGRQFSNSRSEMNVSTLELGDSALYLCASRSDGVNEKLFFGSGTQLSVL.

CDR3 DNA sequence: TGCGCCAGCTGCTCCGGGACTATAAACAATGAGCAGTTCTTC. This gives the protein CASCSGTINNEQFF. The rearrangement joins TRBV10-2 to TRBJ2-1; the match to TRBD2 covers 7 bases. V lost 8 bases, J lost 5 bases, and 9 bases stayed unmatched. The germline V gene has CDR1 WSHSY and CDR2 SAAADI. The length of the CDR3 is 14 residues.

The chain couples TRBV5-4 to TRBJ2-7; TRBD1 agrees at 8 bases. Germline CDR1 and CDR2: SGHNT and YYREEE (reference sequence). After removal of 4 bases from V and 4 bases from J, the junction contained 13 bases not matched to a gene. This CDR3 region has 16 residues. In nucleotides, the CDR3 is TGTGCCAGCAGCCCAACCAAGGACAGGGCTATGTACGAGCAGTACTTC. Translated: CASSPTKDRAMYEQYF.

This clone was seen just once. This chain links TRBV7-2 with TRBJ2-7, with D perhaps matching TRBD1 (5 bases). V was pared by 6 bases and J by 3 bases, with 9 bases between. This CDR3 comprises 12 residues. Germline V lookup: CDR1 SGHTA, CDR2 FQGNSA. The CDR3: CASSSTGYEQYF. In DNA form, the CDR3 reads TGTGCCAGCAGTTCCACAGGCTACGAGCAGTACTTC.

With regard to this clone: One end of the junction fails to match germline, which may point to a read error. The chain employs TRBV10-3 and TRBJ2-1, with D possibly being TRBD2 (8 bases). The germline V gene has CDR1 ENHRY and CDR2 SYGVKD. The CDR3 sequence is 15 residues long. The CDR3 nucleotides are TGTGCCATCCGTGAGGGGGCGGGGGGAGCGAATGAGCAGTTCTTC. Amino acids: CAIREGAGGANEQFF.

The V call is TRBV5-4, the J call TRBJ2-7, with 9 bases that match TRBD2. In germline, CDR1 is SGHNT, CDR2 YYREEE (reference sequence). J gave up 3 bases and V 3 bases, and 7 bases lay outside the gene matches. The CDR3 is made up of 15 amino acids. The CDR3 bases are TGTGCCAGCAGCTATAGCGGGAGCGTTTTCTACGAGCAGTACTTC. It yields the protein CASSYSGSVFYEQYF. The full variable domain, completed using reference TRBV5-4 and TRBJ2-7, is ETGVTQSPTHLIKTRGQQVTLRCSSQSGHNTVSWYQQALGQGPQFIFQYYREEENGRGNFPPRFSGLQFPNYSSELNVNALELDDSALYLCASSYSGSVFYEQYFGPGTRLTVT.

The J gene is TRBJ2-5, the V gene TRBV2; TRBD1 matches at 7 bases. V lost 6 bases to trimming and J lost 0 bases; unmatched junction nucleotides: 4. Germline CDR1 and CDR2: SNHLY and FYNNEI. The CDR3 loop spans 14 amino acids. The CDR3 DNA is TGTGCCAGCAGAGGCGACAGGGACCAAGAGACCCAGTACTTC. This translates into CASRGDRDQETQYF.

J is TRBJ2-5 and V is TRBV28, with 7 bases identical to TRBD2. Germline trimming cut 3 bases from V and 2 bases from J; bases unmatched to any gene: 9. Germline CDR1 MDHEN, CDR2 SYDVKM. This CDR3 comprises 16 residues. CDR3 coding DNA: TGTGCCAGCAGTTTTTGGCCAGCGGGGAGTCAAGAGACCCAGTACTTC. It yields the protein CASSFWPAGSQETQYF.